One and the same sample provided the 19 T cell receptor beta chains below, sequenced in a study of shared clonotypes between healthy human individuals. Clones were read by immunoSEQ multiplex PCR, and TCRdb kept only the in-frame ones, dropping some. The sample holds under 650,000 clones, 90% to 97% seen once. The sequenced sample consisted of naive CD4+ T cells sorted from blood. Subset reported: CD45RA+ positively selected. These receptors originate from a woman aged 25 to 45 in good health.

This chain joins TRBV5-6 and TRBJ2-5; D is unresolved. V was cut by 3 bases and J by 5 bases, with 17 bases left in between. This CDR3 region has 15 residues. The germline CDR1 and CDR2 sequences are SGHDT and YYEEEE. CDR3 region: CASSSRGSLRETQYF. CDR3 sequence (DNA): TGTGCCAGCAGCTCTCGTGGCTCCTTGAGGGAGACCCAGTACTTC. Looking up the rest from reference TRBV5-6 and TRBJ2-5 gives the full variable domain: DAGVTQSPTHLIKTRGQQVTLRCSPKSGHDTVSWYQQALGQGPQFIFQYYEEEERQRGNFPDRFSGHQFPNYSSELNVNALLLGDSALYLCASSSRGSLRETQYFGPGTRLLVL.

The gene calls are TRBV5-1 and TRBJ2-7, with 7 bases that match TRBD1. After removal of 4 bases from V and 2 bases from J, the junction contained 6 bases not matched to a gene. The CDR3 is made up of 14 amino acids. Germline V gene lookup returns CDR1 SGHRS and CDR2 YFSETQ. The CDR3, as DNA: TGCGCCAGCAGCCCGGGACAGAGTACCTACGAGCAGTACTTC. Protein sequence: CASSPGQSTYEQYF.

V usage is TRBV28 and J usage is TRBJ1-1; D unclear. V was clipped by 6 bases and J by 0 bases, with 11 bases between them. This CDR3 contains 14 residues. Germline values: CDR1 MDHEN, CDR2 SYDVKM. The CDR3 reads CASSHDLLNTEAFF. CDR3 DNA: TGTGCCAGCAGCCACGATCTTCTGAACACTGAAGCTTTCTTT.

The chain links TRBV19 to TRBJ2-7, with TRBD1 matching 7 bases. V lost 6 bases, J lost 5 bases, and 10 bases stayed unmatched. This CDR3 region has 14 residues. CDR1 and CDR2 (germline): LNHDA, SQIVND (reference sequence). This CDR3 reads CASSRQGPRNEQYF. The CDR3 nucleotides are TGTGCCAGTAGCCGACAGGGTCCAAGAAACGAGCAGTACTTC.

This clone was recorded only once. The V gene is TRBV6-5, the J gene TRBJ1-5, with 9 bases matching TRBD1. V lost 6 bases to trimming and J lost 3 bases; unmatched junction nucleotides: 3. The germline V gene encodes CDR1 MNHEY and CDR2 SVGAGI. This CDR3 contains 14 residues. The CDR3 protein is CASSRTGANQPQHF. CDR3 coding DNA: TGTGCCAGCAGCCGGACAGGGGCCAATCAGCCCCAGCATTTT.

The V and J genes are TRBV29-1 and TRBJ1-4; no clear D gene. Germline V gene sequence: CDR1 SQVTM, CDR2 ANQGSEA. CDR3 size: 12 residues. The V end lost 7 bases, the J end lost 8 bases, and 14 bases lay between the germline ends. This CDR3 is CSAGVAHEKLFF. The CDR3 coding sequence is TGCAGCGCCGGAGTAGCTCACGAAAAACTGTTTTTT.

CDR3 residues: CASSDWAGNQPQHF. For the CDR3, the DNA is TGTGCCAGCAGTGACTGGGCAGGGAATCAGCCCCAGCATTTT. The V gene is TRBV6-4, the J gene TRBJ1-5; tentative D call: TRBD1 (5 bases). V was pared by 1 base and J by 4 bases, with 8 bases between. CDR1 and CDR2 from the germline V gene are MRHNA and SNTAGT. This CDR3 comprises 14 residues.

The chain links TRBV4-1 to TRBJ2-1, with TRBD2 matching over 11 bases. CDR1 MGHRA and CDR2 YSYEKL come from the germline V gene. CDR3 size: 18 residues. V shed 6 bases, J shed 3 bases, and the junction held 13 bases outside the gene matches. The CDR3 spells CASSHENVAGGLYNEQFF. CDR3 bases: TGCGCCAGCAGTCACGAAAATGTAGCGGGAGGGCTCTACAATGAGCAGTTCTTC.

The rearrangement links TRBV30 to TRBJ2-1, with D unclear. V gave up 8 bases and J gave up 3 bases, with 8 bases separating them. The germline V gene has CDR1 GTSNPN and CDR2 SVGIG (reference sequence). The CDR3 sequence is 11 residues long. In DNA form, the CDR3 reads TGTGCCGGGAACGGCTACAATGAGCAGTTCTTC. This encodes CAGNGYNEQFF.

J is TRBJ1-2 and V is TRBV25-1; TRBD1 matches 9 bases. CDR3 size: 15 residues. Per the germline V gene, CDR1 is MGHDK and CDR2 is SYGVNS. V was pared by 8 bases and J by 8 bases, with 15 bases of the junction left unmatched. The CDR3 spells CASEGTDRGFKGYTF. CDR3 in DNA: TGTGCCAGCGAGGGTACGGACAGGGGATTCAAGGGCTACACCTTC.

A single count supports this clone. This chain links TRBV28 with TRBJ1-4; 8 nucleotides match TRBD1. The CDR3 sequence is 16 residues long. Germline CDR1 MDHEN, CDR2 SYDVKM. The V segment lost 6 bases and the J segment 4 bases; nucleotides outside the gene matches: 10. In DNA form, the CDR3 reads TGTGCCAGCAGCTCCTCACGGACAGGGTTTAATGAAAAACTGTTTTTT. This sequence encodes CASSSSRTGFNEKLFF.

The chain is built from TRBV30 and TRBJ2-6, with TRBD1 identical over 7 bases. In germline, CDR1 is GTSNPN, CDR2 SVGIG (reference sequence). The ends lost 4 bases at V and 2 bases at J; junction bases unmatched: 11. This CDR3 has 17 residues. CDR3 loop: CAWMQGVGSPGANVLTF. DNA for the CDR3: TGTGCCTGGATGCAGGGGGTAGGGTCTCCTGGGGCCAACGTCCTGACTTTC. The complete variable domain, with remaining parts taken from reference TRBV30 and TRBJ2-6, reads SQTIHQWPATLVQPVGSPLSLECTVEGTSNPNLYWYRQAAGRGLQLLFYSVGIGQISSEVPQNLSASRPQDRQFILSSKKLLLSDSGFYLCAWMQGVGSPGANVLTFGAGSRLTVL.

The CDR3: CASSFRWSYEQYF. The CDR3 DNA follows: TGTGCCAGCAGCTTCAGGTGGTCCTACGAGCAGTACTTC. The chain has TRBV11-2 and TRBJ2-7; D unclear. Germline values: CDR1 SGHAT, CDR2 FQNNGV. V dropped 3 bases and J dropped 1 base, with 7 bases sitting between them. This CDR3 has 13 amino acids.

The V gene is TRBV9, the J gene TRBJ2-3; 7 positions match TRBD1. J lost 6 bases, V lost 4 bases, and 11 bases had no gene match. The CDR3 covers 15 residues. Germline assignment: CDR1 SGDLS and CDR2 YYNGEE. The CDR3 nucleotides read TGTGCCAGCAGCTTAACCGGGACAGCGTTGGATACGCAGTATTTT. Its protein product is CASSLTGTALDTQYF.

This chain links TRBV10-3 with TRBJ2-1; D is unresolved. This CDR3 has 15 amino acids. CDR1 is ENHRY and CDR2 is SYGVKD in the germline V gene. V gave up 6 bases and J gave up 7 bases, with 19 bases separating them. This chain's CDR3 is CAISDSGGVRNEQFF. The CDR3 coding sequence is TGTGCCATCAGCGACTCGGGCGGAGTGAGGAATGAGCAGTTCTTC.

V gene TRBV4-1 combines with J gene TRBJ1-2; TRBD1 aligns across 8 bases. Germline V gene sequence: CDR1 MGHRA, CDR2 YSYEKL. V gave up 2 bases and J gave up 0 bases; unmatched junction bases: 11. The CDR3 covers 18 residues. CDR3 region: CASSQTGTGMLPNYGYTF. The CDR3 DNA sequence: TGCGCCAGCAGCCAAACCGGGACAGGAATGTTACCTAACTATGGCTACACCTTC.

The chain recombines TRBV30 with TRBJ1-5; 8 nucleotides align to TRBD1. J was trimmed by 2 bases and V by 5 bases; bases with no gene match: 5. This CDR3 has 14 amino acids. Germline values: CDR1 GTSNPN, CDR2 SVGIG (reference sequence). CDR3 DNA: TGTGCCTGGTCAACAGGGGGTGGCAATCAGCCCCAGCATTTT. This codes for CAWSTGGGNQPQHF.

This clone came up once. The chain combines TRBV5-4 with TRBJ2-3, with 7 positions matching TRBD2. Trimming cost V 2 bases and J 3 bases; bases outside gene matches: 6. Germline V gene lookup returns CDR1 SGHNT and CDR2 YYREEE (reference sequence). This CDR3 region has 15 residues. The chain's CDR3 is CASSLGTIRTDTQYF. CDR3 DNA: TGTGCCAGCAGCTTAGGGACTATTAGAACAGATACGCAGTATTTT.

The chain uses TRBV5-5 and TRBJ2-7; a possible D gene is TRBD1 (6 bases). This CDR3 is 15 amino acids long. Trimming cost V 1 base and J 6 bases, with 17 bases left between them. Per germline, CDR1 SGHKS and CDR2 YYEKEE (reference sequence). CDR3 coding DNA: TGTGCCAGCAGCTTGACCCCACAGGGAATTATCGAGCAGTACTTC. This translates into CASSLTPQGIIEQYF.